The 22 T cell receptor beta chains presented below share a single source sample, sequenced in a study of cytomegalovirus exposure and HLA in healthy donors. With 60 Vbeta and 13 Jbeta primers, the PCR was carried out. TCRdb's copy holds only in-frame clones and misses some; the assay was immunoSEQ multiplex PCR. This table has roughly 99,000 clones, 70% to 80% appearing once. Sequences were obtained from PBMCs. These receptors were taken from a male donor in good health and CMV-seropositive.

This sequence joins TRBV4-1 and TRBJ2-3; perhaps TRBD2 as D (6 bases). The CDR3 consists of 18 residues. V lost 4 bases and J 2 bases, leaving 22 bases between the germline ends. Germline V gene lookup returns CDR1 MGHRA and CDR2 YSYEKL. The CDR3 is CASSLRPGGVPPTDTQYF. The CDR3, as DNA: TGCGCCAGCAGCCTGCGACCGGGCGGGGTGCCCCCCACAGATACGCAGTATTTT.

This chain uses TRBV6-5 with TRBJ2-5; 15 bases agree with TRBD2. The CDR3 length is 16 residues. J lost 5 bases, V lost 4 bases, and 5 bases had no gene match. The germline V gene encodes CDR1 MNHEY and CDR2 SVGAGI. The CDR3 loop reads CASSSGTSGGRETQYF. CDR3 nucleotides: TGTGCCAGCAGTTCCGGGACTAGCGGGGGGCGGGAGACCCAGTACTTC.

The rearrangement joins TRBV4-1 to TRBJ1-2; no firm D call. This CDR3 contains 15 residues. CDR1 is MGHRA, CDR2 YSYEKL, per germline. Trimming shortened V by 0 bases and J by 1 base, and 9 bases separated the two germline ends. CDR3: CASSQDPYGNYGYTF. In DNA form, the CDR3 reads TGCGCCAGCAGCCAAGATCCGTACGGTAACTATGGCTACACCTTC.

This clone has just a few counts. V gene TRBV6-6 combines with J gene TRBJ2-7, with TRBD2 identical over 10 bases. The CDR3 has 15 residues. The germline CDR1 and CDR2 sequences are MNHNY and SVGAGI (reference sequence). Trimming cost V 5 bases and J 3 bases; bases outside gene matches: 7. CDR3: CASSHIAGGIYEQYF. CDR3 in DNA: TGTGCCAGCAGTCATATAGCGGGGGGCATCTACGAGCAGTACTTC.

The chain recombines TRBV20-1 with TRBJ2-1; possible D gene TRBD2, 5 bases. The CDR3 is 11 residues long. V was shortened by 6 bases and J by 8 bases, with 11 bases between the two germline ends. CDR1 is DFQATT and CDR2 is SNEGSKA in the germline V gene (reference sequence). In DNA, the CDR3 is TGCAGTGCCGCCGTGAGGGATGAGCAGTTCTTC. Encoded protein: CSAAVRDEQFF.

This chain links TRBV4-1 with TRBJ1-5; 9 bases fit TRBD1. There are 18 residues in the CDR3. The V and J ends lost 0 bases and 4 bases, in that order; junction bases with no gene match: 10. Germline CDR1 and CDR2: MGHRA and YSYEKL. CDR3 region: CASSQERVGQGINQPQHF. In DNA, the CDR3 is TGCGCCAGCAGCCAAGAACGGGTAGGACAGGGGATAAATCAGCCCCAGCATTTT.

The CDR3 DNA follows: TGTGCCAGCAGTCAGCGGCCCTTAGAGGGGACCCAGTACTTC. Residues: CASSQRPLEGTQYF. The V and J genes are TRBV6-5 and TRBJ2-5; the D gene is possibly TRBD2 (5 bases). Germline CDR1 is MNHEY and CDR2 is SVGAGI. This CDR3 is 14 amino acids long. The ends were cut back, 5 bases at V and 7 bases at J, with 17 bases in the middle.

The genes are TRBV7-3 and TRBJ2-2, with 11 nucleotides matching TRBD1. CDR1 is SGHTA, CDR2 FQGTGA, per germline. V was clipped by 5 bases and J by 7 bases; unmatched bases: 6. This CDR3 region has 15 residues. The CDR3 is CASSPGTGGSGELFF. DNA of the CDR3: TGTGCCAGCAGCCCCGGGACAGGGGGTAGCGGGGAGCTGTTTTTT.

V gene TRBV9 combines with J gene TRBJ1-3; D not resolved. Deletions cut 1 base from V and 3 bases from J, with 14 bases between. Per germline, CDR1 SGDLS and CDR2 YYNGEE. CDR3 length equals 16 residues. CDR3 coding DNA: TGTGCCAGCAGCGTATCTGGGCAGATCTATGGAAACACCATATATTTT. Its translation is CASSVSGQIYGNTIYF.

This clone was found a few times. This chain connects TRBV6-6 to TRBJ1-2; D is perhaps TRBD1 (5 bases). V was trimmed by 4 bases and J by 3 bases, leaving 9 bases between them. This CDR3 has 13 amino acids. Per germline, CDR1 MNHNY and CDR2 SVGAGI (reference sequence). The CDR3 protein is CASSFQGDYGYTF. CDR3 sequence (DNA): TGTGCCAGCAGTTTCCAAGGGGACTATGGCTACACCTTC.

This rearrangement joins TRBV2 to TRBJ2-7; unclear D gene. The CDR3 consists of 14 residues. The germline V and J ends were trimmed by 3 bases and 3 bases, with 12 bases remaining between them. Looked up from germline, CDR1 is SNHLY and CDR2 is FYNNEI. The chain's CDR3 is CASSEGQAGYEQYF. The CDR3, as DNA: TGTGCCAGCAGTGAGGGCCAGGCCGGCTACGAGCAGTACTTC.

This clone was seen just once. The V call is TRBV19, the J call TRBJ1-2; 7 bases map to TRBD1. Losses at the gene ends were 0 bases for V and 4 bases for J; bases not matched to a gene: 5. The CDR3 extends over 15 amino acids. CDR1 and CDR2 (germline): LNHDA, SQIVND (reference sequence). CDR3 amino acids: CASSIERQGSYGYTF. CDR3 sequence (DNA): TGTGCCAGTAGTATAGAGCGACAGGGAAGCTATGGCTACACCTTC.

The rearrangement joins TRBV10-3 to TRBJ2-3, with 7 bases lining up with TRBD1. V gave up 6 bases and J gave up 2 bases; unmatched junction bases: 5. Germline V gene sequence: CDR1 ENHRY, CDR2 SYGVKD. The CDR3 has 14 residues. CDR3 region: CAIRWDSFTDTQYF. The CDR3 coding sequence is TGTGCCATCAGATGGGACAGCTTCACAGATACGCAGTATTTT.

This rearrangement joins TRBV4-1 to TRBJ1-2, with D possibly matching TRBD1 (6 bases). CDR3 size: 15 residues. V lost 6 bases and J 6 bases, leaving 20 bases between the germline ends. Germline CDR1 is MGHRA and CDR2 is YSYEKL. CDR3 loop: CASSLVFTGRDGYTF. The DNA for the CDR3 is TGCGCCAGCAGTCTCGTTTTTACAGGGAGGGATGGCTACACCTTC.

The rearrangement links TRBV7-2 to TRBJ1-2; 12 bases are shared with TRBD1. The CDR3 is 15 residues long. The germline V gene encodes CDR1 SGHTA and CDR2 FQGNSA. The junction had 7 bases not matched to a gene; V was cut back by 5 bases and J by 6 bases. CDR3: CASSPGQGAKDGYTF. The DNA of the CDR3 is TGTGCCAGCAGCCCGGGACAGGGGGCGAAGGATGGCTACACCTTC.

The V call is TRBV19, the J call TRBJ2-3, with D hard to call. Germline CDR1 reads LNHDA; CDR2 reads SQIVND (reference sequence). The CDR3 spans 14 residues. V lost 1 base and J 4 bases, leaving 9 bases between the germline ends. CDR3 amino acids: CASSIASLPDTQYF. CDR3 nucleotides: TGTGCCAGTAGTATAGCCTCTCTCCCAGATACGCAGTATTTT.

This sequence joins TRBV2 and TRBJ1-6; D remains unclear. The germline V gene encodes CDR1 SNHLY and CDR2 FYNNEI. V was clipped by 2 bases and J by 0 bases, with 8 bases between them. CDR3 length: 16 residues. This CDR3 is CASSERGSSYNSPLHF. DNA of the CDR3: TGTGCCAGCAGTGAAAGAGGAAGCTCCTATAATTCACCCCTCCACTTT.

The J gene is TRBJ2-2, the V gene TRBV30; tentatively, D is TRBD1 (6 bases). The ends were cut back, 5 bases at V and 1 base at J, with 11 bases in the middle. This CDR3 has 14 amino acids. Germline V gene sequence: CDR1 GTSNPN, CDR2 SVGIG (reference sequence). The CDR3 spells CAWGGQGNTGELFF. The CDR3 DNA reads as TGTGCCTGGGGGGGCCAGGGGAACACCGGGGAGCTGTTTTTT.

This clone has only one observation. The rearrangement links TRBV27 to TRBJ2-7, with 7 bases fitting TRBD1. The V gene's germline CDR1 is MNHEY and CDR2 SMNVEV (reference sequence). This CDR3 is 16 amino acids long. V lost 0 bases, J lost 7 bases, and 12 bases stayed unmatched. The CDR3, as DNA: TGTGCCAGCAGTTTATCGATGGCCGGACAGGCTAAGGAGCAGTACTTC. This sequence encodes CASSLSMAGQAKEQYF.

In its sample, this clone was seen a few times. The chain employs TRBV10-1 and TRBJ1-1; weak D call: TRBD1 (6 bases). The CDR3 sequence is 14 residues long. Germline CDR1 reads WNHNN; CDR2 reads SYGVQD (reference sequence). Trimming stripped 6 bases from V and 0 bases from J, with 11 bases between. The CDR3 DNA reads TGCGCCAGCAGGGCCCAGGGGATGAACACTGAAGCTTTCTTT. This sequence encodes CASRAQGMNTEAFF.

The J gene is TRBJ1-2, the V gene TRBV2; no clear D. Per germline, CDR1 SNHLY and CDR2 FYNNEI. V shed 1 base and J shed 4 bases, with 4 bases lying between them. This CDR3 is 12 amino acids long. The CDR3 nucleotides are TGTGCCAGCAGTGAAGACAGCTATGGCTACACCTTC. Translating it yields CASSEDSYGYTF.

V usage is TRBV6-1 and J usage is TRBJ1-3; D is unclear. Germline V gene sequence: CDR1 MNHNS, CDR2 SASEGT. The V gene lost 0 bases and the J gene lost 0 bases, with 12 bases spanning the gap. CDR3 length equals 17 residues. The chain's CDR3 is CASSEAHGGSSGNTIYF. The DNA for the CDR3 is TGTGCCAGCAGTGAAGCGCATGGCGGGAGCTCTGGAAACACCATATATTTT.